This T cell receptor beta chain originates from a study of a mutant IDH1 vaccine in newly diagnosed glioma. Study at large: First vaccine doses came 4-6 weeks after radiotherapy alone, or with temozolomide cycles. Therapy received beforehand was radiotherapy, temozolomide, or both, with most patients given both.

Documented time point: week 5, during vaccination. Topical imiquimod was applied with each vaccine dose, which held 300 ug of mutant IDH1 20-mer peptide. Whole-study results and caveats: Most patients, roughly 92%, showed vaccine-induced immune responses.

The CDR3 is 14 residues long. With 7 bases removed from V and 4 bases from J, the gap between germline ends came to 13 bases. The germline V gene has CDR1 LNHDA and CDR2 SQIVND (reference sequence). The data were produced by immunoSEQ multiplex PCR, yet TCRdb's version contains in-frame clones alone and is incomplete. Among about 27,000 clones listed, roughly 80% were seen once. Comments on this clone: What it binds is unknown.

This TCR was sampled from a middle-aged man with glioma. Some clones in this sample may be carry-over from other donors' samples. The sequenced sample was PBMCs, obtained from a glioma patient whose treatment included an IDH1 peptide vaccine. V is TRBV19 and J is TRBJ1-4, with D maybe TRBD1 (5 bases). The CDR3 nucleotides are TGTGCCAGTACCCCGCGGGGGGATAATGAAAAACTGTTTTTT. Protein sequence: CASTPRGDNEKLFF.